The T cell receptor beta chain under discussion was sequenced for a study of glioma-infiltrating T cells. This CDR3 has 15 residues. J gave up 3 bases and V 3 bases, and 4 bases lay outside the gene matches. The germline V gene encodes CDR1 SGHAT and CDR2 FQNNGV. This clonotype was counted between two and nine times. The iRepertoire nested amplicon-rescue multiplex PCR amplified TCR alpha and beta CDR3s from RNA. TCRdb ran MiXCR on the multiplex PCR reads and lists one entry per CDR3 protein. Altogether around 97,000 distinct CDR3 sequences are present, about 30% being singletons, with the ten largest covering 40% to 55%.

This chain connects TRBV11-2 to TRBJ1-4; 7 bases are a match to TRBD1. Sequencing used glioma tissue, nonneoplastic brain tissue, or PBMCs (not recorded which). The TCR originated in a human donor with low-grade glioma or glioblastoma, undergoing nonglioma brain surgery, or in good health (not recorded which). This chain's CDR3 is CASSFEGQPNEKLFF. CDR3 nucleotide sequence: TGTGCCAGCAGCTTTGAGGGACAGCCTAATGAAAAACTGTTTTTT.